These 2 T cell receptor beta chains were all obtained from the same sample, sequenced in a study of cytomegalovirus exposure and HLA in healthy donors. The PCR was carried out with 60 Vbeta primers and 13 Jbeta primers. The repertoire was sequenced with immunoSEQ multiplex PCR; TCRdb's copy has only in-frame clones and lacks some. The sample has approximately 130,000 clones, 55% to 80% seen once. Sequenced material: PBMCs. The receptors come from a woman in her 40s in good health and CMV-seronegative.

The chain employs TRBV5-4 and TRBJ1-1; D unclear. V lost 2 bases and J lost 2, with 7 bases in between. The CDR3 is 13 amino acids. Germline loops: CDR1 SGHNT, CDR2 YYREEE (reference sequence). The CDR3 protein is CASSLTANTEAFF. The CDR3 region has the DNA TGTGCCAGCAGCTTAACAGCTAACACTGAAGCTTTCTTT.

Only a few counts were recorded for this clone. The chain recombines TRBV6-5 with TRBJ2-7; 9 bases are a match to TRBD1. The CDR3 spans 14 residues. Trimming removed 2 bases from V and 2 bases from J; junction bases left unmatched: 1. Germline lookup yields CDR1 MNHEY and CDR2 SVGAGI. CDR3 in DNA: TGTGCCAGCAGTTACGGGACAGGGCCCTACGAGCAGTACTTC. Residues: CASSYGTGPYEQYF.